In its sample, the clone carrying this T cell receptor (beta chain) was seen once. The sample comes from a study of blood T cell repertoires in COVID-19. Allocation to cohorts depended on clinical history reported by the participants. CDR3 length: 11 residues. The V end was cut by 6 bases, the J end by 5 bases, with 8 bases between. Per germline, CDR1 MNHEY and CDR2 SVGAGI. Method: immunoSEQ multiplex PCR; TCRdb's copy keeps in-frame clones and lacks some. The sample contains about 320,000 clones, just over 85% of which appear only once. The chain links TRBV6-5 to TRBJ2-7, with D unclear. The sequence was collected from a woman aged 18-29 years who had recovered from COVID-19. The specimen sequenced was PBMCs or T cells enriched from blood (not recorded which). CDR3 in DNA: TGTGCCAGCAGATCATCCCACGAGCAGTACTTC. Translated, it gives CASRSSHEQYF.